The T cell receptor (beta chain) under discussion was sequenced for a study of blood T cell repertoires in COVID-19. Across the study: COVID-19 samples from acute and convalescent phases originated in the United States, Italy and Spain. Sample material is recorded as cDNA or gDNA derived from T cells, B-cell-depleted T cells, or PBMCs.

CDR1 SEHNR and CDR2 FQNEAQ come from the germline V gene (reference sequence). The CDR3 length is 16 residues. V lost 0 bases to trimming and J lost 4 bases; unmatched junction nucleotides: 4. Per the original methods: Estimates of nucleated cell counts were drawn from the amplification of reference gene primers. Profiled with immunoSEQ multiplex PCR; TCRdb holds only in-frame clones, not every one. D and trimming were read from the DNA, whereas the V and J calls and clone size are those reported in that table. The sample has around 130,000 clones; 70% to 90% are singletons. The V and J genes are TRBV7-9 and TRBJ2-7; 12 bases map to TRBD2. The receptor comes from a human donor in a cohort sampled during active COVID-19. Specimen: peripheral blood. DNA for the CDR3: TGTGCCAGCAGCTTAGCGTCTAGCGGGGGGGCGTACGAGCAGTACTTC. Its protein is CASSLASSGGAYEQYF.